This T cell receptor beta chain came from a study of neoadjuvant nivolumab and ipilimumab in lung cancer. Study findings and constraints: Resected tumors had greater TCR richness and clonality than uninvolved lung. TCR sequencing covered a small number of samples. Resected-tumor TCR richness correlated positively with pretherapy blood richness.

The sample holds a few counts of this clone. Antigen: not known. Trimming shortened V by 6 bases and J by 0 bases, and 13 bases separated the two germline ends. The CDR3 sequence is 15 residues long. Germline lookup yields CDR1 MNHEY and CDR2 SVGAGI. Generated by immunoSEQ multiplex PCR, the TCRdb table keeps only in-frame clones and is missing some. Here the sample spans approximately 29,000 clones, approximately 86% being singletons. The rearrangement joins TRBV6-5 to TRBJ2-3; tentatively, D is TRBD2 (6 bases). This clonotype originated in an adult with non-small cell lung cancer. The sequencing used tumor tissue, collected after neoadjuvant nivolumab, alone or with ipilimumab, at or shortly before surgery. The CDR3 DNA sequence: TGTGCCAGCAGGTTGACTAGGGCTAGCACAGATACGCAGTATTTT. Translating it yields CASRLTRASTDTQYF.